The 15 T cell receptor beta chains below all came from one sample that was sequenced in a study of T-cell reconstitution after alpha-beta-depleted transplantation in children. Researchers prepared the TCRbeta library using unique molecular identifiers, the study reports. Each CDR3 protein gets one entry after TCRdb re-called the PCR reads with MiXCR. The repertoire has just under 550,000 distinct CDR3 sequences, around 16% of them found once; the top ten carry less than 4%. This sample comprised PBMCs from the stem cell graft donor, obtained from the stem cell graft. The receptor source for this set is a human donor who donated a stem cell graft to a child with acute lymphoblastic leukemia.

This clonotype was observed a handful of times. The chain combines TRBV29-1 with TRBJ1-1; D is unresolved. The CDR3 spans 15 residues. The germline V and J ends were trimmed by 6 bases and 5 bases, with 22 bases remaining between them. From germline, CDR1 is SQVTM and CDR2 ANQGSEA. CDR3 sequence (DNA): TGCAGCGTACGTCGACGGCGGGCGATGGAGACTGAAGCTTTCTTT. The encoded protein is CSVRRRRAMETEAFF.

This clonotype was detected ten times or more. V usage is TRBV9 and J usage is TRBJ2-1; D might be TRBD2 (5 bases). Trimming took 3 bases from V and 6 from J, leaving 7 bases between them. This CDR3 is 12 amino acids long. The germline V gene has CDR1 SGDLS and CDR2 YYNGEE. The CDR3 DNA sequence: TGTGCCAGCAGCGCTGGACTCAATGAGCAGTTCTTC. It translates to CASSAGLNEQFF.

The CDR3 bases are TGTGCCAGCAGCTTAGGACGGGGAGTCGGGACTAGCGGGAGGAATGAGCAGTTCTTC. This codes for CASSLGRGVGTSGRNEQFF. The rearrangement links TRBV11-2 to TRBJ2-1, with 15 bases matching TRBD2. Looked up from germline, CDR1 is SGHAT and CDR2 is FQNNGV. Trimming took 1 base from V and 7 from J; bases not matched to a gene: 11. The CDR3 has 19 residues.

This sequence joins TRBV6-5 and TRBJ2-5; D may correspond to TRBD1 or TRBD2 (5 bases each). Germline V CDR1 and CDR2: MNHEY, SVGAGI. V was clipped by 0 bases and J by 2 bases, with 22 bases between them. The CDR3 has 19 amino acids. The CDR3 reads CASSYSLPGRGVQQETQYF. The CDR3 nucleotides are TGTGCCAGCAGTTACTCGCTTCCGGGACGAGGGGTCCAACAAGAGACCCAGTACTTC.

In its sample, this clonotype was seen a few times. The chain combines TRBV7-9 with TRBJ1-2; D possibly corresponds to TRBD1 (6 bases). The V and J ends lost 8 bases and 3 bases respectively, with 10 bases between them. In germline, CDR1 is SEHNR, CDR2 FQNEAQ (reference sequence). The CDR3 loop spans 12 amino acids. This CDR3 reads CASGRQDYGYTF. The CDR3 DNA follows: TGTGCCAGCGGAAGACAGGACTATGGCTACACCTTC.

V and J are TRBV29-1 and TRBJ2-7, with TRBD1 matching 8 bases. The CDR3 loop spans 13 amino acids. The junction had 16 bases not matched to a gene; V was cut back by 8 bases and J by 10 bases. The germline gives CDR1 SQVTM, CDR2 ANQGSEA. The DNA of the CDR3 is TGCAGCATCGCTCTGACAGGGGCTGGAGACCAGTACTTC. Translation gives CSIALTGAGDQYF.

CDR3 in DNA: TGTGCCAGCAGCGTCGCTCCTAGCGGGGTAGAGCAGTTCTTC. Translated: CASSVAPSGVEQFF. The rearrangement links TRBV9 to TRBJ2-1, with 9 bases fitting TRBD2. Germline trimming cut 2 bases from V and 10 bases from J; bases unmatched to any gene: 7. CDR1 and CDR2 (germline): SGDLS, YYNGEE. The CDR3 spans 14 residues.

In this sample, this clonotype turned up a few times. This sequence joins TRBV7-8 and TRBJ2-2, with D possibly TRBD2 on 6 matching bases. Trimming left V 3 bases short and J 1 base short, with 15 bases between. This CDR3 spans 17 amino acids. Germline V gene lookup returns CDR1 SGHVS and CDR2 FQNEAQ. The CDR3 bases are TGTGCCAGCAGCTTTCCAGGGACGGGACTGAACACCGGGGAGCTGTTTTTT. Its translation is CASSFPGTGLNTGELFF.

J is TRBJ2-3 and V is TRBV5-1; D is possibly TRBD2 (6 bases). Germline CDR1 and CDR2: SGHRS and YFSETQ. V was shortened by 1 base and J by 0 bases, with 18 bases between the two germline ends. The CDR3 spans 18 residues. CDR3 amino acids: CASSLFVGGASSTDTQYF. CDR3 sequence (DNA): TGCGCCAGCAGCTTGTTTGTTGGCGGGGCTTCTAGCACAGATACGCAGTATTTT. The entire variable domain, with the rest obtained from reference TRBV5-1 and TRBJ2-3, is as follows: KAGVTQTPRYLIKTRGQQVTLSCSPISGHRSVSWYQQTPGQGLQFLFEYFSETQRNKGNFPGRFSGRQFSNSRSEMNVSTLELGDSALYLCASSLFVGGASSTDTQYFGPGTRLTVL.

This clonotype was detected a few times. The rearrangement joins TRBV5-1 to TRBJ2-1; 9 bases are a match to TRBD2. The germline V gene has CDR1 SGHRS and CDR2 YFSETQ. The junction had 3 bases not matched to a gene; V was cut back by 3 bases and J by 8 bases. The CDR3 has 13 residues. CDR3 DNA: TGCGCCAGCAGCTGGGGACTAGCAGATGAGCAGTTCTTC. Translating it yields CASSWGLADEQFF.

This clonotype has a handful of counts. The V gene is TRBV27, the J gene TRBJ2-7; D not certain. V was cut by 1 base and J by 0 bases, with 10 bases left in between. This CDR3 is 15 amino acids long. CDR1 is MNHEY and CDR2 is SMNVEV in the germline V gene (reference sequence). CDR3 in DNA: TGTGCCAGCAGTTTATACCCCGTAAGCTCCTACGAGCAGTACTTC. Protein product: CASSLYPVSSYEQYF.

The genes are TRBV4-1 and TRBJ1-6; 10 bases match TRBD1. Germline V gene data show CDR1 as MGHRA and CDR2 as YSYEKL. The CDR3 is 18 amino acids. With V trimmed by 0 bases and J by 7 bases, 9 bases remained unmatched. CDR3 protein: CASSQDPRGQGYNSPLHF. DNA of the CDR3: TGCGCCAGCAGCCAAGATCCGCGGGGACAGGGGTACAATTCACCCCTCCACTTT.

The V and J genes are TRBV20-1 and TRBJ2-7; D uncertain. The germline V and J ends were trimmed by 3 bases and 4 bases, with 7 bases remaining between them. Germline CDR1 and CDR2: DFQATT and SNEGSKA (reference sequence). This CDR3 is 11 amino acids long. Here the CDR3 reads CSARESYEQYF. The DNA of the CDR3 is TGCAGTGCTAGGGAGTCATACGAGCAGTACTTC.

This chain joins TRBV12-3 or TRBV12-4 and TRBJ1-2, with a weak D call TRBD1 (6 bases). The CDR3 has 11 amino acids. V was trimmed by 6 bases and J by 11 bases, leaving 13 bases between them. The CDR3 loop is CASSQLGQYTF. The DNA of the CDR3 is TGTGCCAGCAGCCAACTCGGACAGTACACCTTC.

In DNA form, the CDR3 reads TGTGCCAGCAGTGAACAGCGGGAAATCCCTAGCACAGATACGCAGTATTTT. Its translation: CASSEQREIPSTDTQYF. The V gene is TRBV6-1, the J gene TRBJ2-3; 7 nucleotides agree with TRBD2. The CDR3 extends over 17 amino acids. Germline V gene lookup returns CDR1 MNHNS and CDR2 SASEGT. The junction had 8 bases not matched to a gene; V was cut back by 2 bases and J by 0 bases.